A single sample is the source of the 22 T cell receptor beta chains below, sequenced in a study of blood T cell repertoires in COVID-19. Sequencing used immunoSEQ multiplex PCR; TCRdb keeps in-frame clones, though not all of them. The sample lists around 200,000 clones, just under 90% seen once, with 0.95% to 1.5% in the top ten. The sample comprised PBMCs or T cells enriched from blood (not recorded which). The origin of the receptors is a man aged 25 to 40 who had recovered from COVID-19.

This clone was observed a handful of times. The chain has TRBV20-1 and TRBJ2-7; D not certain. CDR1 and CDR2 (germline): DFQATT, SNEGSKA (reference sequence). The CDR3 is 14 residues long. V was clipped by 3 bases and J by 0 bases, with 12 bases between them. DNA of the CDR3: TGCAGTGCTAGTATCAGCGTAATCTCCTACGAGCAGTACTTC. This gives the protein CSASISVISYEQYF.

The chain couples TRBV4-2 to TRBJ2-3; D may be TRBD2 (5 bases). The CDR3 runs to 16 residues. The germline V gene has CDR1 LGHNA and CDR2 YNFKEQ. The ends were cut back, 1 base at V and 5 bases at J, with 16 bases in the middle. The CDR3 DNA follows: TGTGCCAGCAGCCAAGTTCTGCTAGCCGAGGGAGATACGCAGTATTTT. Translation: CASSQVLLAEGDTQYF.

This clone has a single count. This chain joins TRBV28 and TRBJ2-7; 9 bases align to TRBD1. V was clipped by 3 bases and J by 3 bases; unmatched bases: 3. The CDR3 extends over 14 amino acids. Germline CDR1 MDHEN, CDR2 SYDVKM. CDR3 bases: TGTGCCAGCAGTTTGGGGACAGGGAACTACGAGCAGTACTTC. It specifies CASSLGTGNYEQYF.

This clone was observed a single time. The CDR3 loop reads CASSAQTGSYEQYF. The CDR3 nucleotides read TGTGCCAGCAGTGCCCAGACGGGGTCCTACGAGCAGTACTTC. V and J are TRBV25-1 and TRBJ2-7; D might be TRBD2 (5 bases). The CDR3 consists of 14 residues. Deletions cut 4 bases from V and 1 base from J, with 11 bases between. CDR1 is MGHDK and CDR2 is SYGVNS in the germline V gene.

The chain is built from TRBV30 and TRBJ2-5; possibly TRBD1 for D (6 bases). CDR1 GTSNPN and CDR2 SVGIG come from the germline V gene (reference sequence). The CDR3 totals 13 residues. Deletions cut 3 bases from V and 5 bases from J, with 13 bases between. The CDR3 DNA reads as TGTGCCTGGAGCCCACAGGGAAGCGAGACCCAGTACTTC. It is translated as CAWSPQGSETQYF.

J is TRBJ2-1 and V is TRBV10-3; 7 positions agree with TRBD1. The ends lost 3 bases at V and 2 bases at J; junction bases unmatched: 7. Germline CDR1 is ENHRY and CDR2 is SYGVKD. This CDR3 region has 16 residues. Here the CDR3 DNA reads TGTGCCATCAGTGACACAGGGGTCGTTCCCTACAATGAGCAGTTCTTC. Its protein product is CAISDTGVVPYNEQFF.

The chain recombines TRBV10-1 with TRBJ2-7, with D possibly TRBD1 on 6 matching bases. V shed 4 bases and J shed 2 bases, with 9 bases lying between them. CDR1 is WNHNN, CDR2 SYGVQD, per germline (reference sequence). This CDR3 is 13 amino acids long. The CDR3 sequence: CASSGTAPYEQYF. CDR3 in DNA: TGCGCCAGCAGTGGGACAGCCCCCTACGAGCAGTACTTC.

To note about this clone: The limits of the CDR3 on the DNA are not certain, so only TCRdb's listed CDR3 is given. This rearrangement joins TRBV21-1 to TRBJ2-6; TRBD1 is taken as the D call from the table, unchecked against the DNA. TRBV21-1 is described as a pseudogene. The CDR3 is 20 residues long, ends included. This chain's CDR3 is CASSKDPFAEGAKGANVLTF.

V and J are TRBV27 and TRBJ2-2, with 9 bases matching TRBD2. In germline, CDR1 is MNHEY, CDR2 SMNVEV (reference sequence). This CDR3 is 17 amino acids long. V dropped 2 bases and J dropped 6; count of bases not matched to a gene: 10. The CDR3 here is CASSLIPAGGPAGELFF. The CDR3 DNA sequence: TGTGCCAGCAGTTTAATTCCAGCGGGAGGCCCAGCCGGGGAGCTGTTTTTT.

The V gene is TRBV10-3, the J gene TRBJ1-3; D gene uncertain. Trimming took off 2 bases at V and 4 bases at J, with 12 bases between the two ends. CDR1 is ENHRY and CDR2 is SYGVKD in the germline V gene. CDR3 length: 15 residues. CDR3 amino acids: CAISEPLYSGNTIYF. The CDR3 nucleotides read TGTGCCATCAGTGAGCCTCTCTACAGCGGAAACACCATATATTTT.

This chain connects TRBV19 to TRBJ2-7; 7 bases are a match to TRBD1. The CDR3 covers 16 residues. Germline values: CDR1 LNHDA, CDR2 SQIVND (reference sequence). Trimming at V came to 5 bases and at J to 2 bases, leaving 12 bases not matched to a gene. The CDR3 DNA follows: TGTGCCAGTAGTGAAGGAAAGGGACAGCGACCCTACGAGCAGTACTTC. This codes for CASSEGKGQRPYEQYF.

The chain is built from TRBV2 and TRBJ2-2, with D tentatively TRBD1 (5 bases). V lost 5 bases and J 1 base, leaving 14 bases between the germline ends. The CDR3 contains 16 residues. Germline V gene sequence: CDR1 SNHLY, CDR2 FYNNEI. The CDR3 region has the DNA TGTGCCAGCAGTTTGATTGACAGACTGAACACCGGGGAGCTGTTTTTT. It is translated as CASSLIDRLNTGELFF.

V is TRBV7-8 and J is TRBJ1-1; TRBD1 matches at 7 bases. With V trimmed by 4 bases and J by 4 bases, 3 bases remained unmatched. Germline loops: CDR1 SGHVS, CDR2 FQNEAQ. The CDR3 spans 13 residues. CDR3 sequence reads: CASSYRGGTEAFF. CDR3 in DNA: TGTGCCAGCAGCTACAGGGGCGGCACTGAAGCTTTCTTT.

The chain recombines TRBV13 with TRBJ2-3; TRBD2 matches 9 bases. The J segment lost 3 bases and the V segment lost 7 bases, leaving 8 bases of the junction unmatched. The V gene's germline CDR1 is PRHDT and CDR2 FYEKMQ (reference sequence). This CDR3 is 15 amino acids long. The CDR3 reads CASTLSGSLTDTQYF. The CDR3 bases are TGTGCCAGCACCCTTAGCGGGAGCCTTACAGATACGCAGTATTTT. The variable domain in full, with the rest retrieved from reference TRBV13 and TRBJ2-3, is AAGVIQSPRHLIKEKRETATLKCYPIPRHDTVYWYQQGPGQDPQFLISFYEKMQSDKGSIPDRFSAQQFSDYHSELNMSSLELGDSALYFCASTLSGSLTDTQYFGPGTRLTVL.

The chain employs TRBV28 and TRBJ1-1; D gene unclear. The CDR3 is made up of 14 amino acids. V was shortened by 2 bases and J by 1 base, with 8 bases between the two germline ends. In germline, CDR1 is MDHEN, CDR2 SYDVKM. The CDR3: CASSLSPGNTEAFF. CDR3 in DNA: TGTGCCAGCAGTTTAAGCCCTGGGAACACTGAAGCTTTCTTT.

This clone is a singleton in its sample. This sequence joins TRBV10-1 and TRBJ1-4; D gene ambiguous. The CDR3 is 13 amino acids. Germline V gene sequence: CDR1 WNHNN, CDR2 SYGVQD (reference sequence). V was clipped by 5 bases and J by 12 bases, with 16 bases between them. CDR3 region: CASSQAAGRELFF. The CDR3 DNA follows: TGCGCCAGCAGTCAGGCGGCGGGGAGGGAACTGTTTTTT.

The chain carries TRBV28 and TRBJ1-2, with 9 positions matching TRBD1. The CDR3 consists of 13 residues. V dropped 10 bases and J dropped 6; count of bases not matched to a gene: 9. The germline gives CDR1 MDHEN, CDR2 SYDVKM. The CDR3 DNA reads TGTGCCATCGTCGGGACAGGGAGGGATGGCTACACCTTC. As protein: CAIVGTGRDGYTF.

This clone was recorded a few times. The V gene is TRBV7-6, the J gene TRBJ2-7; 13 positions match TRBD2. Per the germline V gene, CDR1 is SGHVS and CDR2 is FNYEAQ. CDR3 size: 17 residues. J lost 2 bases, V lost 4 bases, and 8 bases had no gene match. Written as DNA, the CDR3 is TGTGCCAGCAGCTCTGGGACTAGCGGGATCACGCCCTACGAGCAGTACTTC. Its translation is CASSSGTSGITPYEQYF.

The chain couples TRBV5-1 to TRBJ2-7; TRBD1 matches 9 bases. Unmatched junction bases numbered 7, after V lost 3 bases and J lost 3 bases. The V gene's germline CDR1 is SGHRS and CDR2 YFSETQ. The CDR3 covers 15 residues. CDR3 residues: CASSYGDREFYEQYF. For the CDR3, the DNA is TGCGCCAGCAGCTACGGGGACAGGGAATTCTACGAGCAGTACTTC.

The genes are TRBV7-8 and TRBJ1-5; D is uncertain. CDR3 size: 16 residues. V shed 6 bases and J shed 0 bases, with 15 bases lying between them. The germline CDR1 and CDR2 sequences are SGHVS and FQNEAQ. CDR3 amino acids: CASREGVPYSNQPQHF. In DNA, the CDR3 is TGTGCCAGCAGGGAGGGAGTACCTTATAGCAATCAGCCCCAGCATTTT.

This sequence joins TRBV2 and TRBJ2-1; TRBD2 is a possible D gene (5 bases). In germline, CDR1 is SNHLY, CDR2 FYNNEI. V lost 0 bases, J lost 0 bases, and 9 bases lay in between. This CDR3 comprises 16 residues. CDR3 loop: CASSEAKRRSYNEQFF. In DNA, the CDR3 is TGTGCCAGCAGTGAAGCAAAGCGGCGCTCCTACAATGAGCAGTTCTTC.

The chain recombines TRBV9 with TRBJ1-6; unclear D gene. The CDR3 has 14 residues. The germline V gene has CDR1 SGDLS and CDR2 YYNGEE. V dropped 0 bases and J dropped 3 bases, with 4 bases sitting between them. The CDR3 region has the DNA TGTGCCAGCAGCGTAGAACACTATAATTCACCCCTCCACTTT. Its translation: CASSVEHYNSPLHF.